This T cell receptor beta chain was sequenced during a study of blood T cells in healthy people across ages. Sample donors were healthy Caucasian individuals that came from Russia, aged about 6 to 95. The sample, about 10 milliliters of peripheral blood, was drawn from each donor. Per-sample yields of isolated PBMCs were at least 6 million. Together with a sample-barcoded 5' primer, a J-beta primer mix was included in a second PCR lasting about 6 to 11 cycles. Each cDNA molecule was tagged by a template-switch adaptor that had 12 random nucleotides. TCRdb re-called the 5' RACE reads with MiXCR, one entry per CDR3 protein. The sample lists approximately 690,000 distinct CDR3 sequences; 58% were seen once. This CDR3 spans 13 amino acids. Germline CDR1 and CDR2: ENHRY and SYGVKD. The ends were cut back, 4 bases at V and 8 bases at J, with 14 bases in the middle.

The gene calls are TRBV10-3 and TRBJ1-2, with unresolved D. The clonotype originates from a man aged 55 to 70 in good health. Sequenced material: blood. This CDR3 reads CAISAGVEGGYTF. DNA for the CDR3: TGTGCCATCAGTGCGGGAGTGGAAGGAGGCTACACCTTC.